This section outlines one T cell receptor (beta chain) sequence together with its context. Its antigen is unknown. This record comes from a study of post-analysis software for immune sequencing data. Study context: Progressive-relapsing, secondary progressive and relapsing-remitting multiple sclerosis were among the disease courses included. Study conclusions and caveats: Five TRBV segments, including TRBV5-6, TRBV5-1 and TRBV20-1, were more frequent in patients than controls. Compared against controls, patients with multiple sclerosis displayed significantly lower normalized Chao1 diversity. Samples from one preparation batch, clustered by F measure, grouped strongly together.

This CDR3 has 17 amino acids. Germline V gene data show CDR1 as MGHDK and CDR2 as SYGVNS. V lost 3 bases and J lost 0; bases outside the gene matches: 11. Prepared libraries of TCR beta cDNA carried unique molecular identifiers. TCRdb analysed the PCR reads with MiXCR anew, one entry per CDR3 protein. The data hold 650,000 to 850,000 distinct CDR3 sequences, with roughly half observed a single time. The clonotype was recovered from a girl aged 5-17 years with multiple sclerosis. The chain has TRBV25-1 and TRBJ2-7, with 7 bases lining up with TRBD1. The sample consisted of blood. CDR3 sequence: CASSDSGRGISSYEQYF. The CDR3 nucleotides are TGTGCCAGCAGTGATTCGGGCAGGGGGATATCCTCCTACGAGCAGTACTTC.